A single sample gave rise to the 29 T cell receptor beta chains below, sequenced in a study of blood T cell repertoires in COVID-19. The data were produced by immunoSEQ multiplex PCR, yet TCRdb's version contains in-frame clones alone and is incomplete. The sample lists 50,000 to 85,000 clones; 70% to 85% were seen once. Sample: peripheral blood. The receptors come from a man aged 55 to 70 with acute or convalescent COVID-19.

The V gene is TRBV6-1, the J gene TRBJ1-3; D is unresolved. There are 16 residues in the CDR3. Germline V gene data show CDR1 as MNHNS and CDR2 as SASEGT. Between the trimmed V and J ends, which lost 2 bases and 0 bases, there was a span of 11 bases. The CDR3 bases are TGTGCCAGCAGTGAATCTATGTCACTCTCTGGAAACACCATATATTTT. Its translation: CASSESMSLSGNTIYF.

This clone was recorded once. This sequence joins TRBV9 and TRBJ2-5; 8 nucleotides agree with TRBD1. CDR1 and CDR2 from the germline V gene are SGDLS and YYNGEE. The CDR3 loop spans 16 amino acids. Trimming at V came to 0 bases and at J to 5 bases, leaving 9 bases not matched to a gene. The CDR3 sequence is CASSVGGQGAWETQYF. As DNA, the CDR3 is TGTGCCAGCAGCGTAGGGGGTCAGGGGGCTTGGGAGACCCAGTACTTC.

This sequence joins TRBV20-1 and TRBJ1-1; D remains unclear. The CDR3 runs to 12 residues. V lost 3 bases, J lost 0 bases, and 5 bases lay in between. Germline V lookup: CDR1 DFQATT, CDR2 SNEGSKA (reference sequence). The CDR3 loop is CSASKLNTEAFF. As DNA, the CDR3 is TGCAGTGCTAGTAAGCTGAACACTGAAGCTTTCTTT.

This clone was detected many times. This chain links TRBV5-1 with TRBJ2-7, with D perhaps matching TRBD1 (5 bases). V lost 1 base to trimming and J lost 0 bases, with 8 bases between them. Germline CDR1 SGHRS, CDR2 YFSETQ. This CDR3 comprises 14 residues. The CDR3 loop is CASSLTGFSYEQYF. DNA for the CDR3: TGCGCCAGCAGCTTGACAGGATTCTCCTACGAGCAGTACTTC.

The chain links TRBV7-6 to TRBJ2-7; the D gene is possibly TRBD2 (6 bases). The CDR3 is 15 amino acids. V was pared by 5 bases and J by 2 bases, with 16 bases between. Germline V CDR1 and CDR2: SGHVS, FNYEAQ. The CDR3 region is CASSPTTRGTYEQYF. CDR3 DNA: TGTGCCAGCAGCCCAACGACTAGGGGCACCTACGAGCAGTACTTC.

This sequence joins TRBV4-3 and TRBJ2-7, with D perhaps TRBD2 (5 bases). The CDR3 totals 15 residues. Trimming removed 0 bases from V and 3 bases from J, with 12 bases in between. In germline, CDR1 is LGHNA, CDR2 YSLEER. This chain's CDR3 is CASSQDLGGSYEQYF. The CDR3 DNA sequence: TGCGCCAGCAGCCAAGACCTCGGAGGAAGCTACGAGCAGTACTTC.

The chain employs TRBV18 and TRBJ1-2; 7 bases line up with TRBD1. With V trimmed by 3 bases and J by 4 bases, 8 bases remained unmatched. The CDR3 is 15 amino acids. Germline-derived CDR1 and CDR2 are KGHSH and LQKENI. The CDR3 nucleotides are TGTGCCAGCTCACCTAGTCGGGGGACAGCCTATGGCTACACCTTC. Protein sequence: CASSPSRGTAYGYTF.

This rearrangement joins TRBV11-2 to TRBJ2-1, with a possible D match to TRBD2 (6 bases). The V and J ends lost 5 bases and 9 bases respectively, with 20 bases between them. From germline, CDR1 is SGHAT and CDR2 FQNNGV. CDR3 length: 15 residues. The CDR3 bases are TGTGCCAGCAGCCCGACCACGCCTAGCGTGAGTGAGCAGTTCTTC. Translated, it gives CASSPTTPSVSEQFF.

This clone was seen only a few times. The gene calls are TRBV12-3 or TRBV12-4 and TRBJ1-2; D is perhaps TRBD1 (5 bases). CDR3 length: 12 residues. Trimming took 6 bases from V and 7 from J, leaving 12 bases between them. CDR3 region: CASRSGFAGYTF. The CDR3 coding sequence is TGTGCCAGCAGATCAGGGTTTGCTGGCTACACCTTC.

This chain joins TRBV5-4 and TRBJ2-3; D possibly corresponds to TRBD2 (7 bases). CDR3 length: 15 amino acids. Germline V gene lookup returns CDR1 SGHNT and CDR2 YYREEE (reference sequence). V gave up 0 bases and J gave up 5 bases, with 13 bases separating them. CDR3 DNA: TGTGCCAGCAGCTTGGTGGGGGGGCGATTAGATACGCAGTATTTT. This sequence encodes CASSLVGGRLDTQYF.

CDR3 DNA sequence: TGTGCCAGCAGCTTAAGCACGGGAGGGGGAGGAAACACCATATATTTT. It encodes CASSLSTGGGGNTIYF. The rearrangement uses TRBV7-2 and TRBJ1-3, with D tentatively TRBD1 (6 bases). The CDR3 loop spans 16 amino acids. Germline values: CDR1 SGHTA, CDR2 FQGNSA. The V end was cut by 2 bases, the J end by 4 bases, with 15 bases between. The full variable domain, rest sourced from reference TRBV7-2 and TRBJ1-3, is GAGVSQSPSNKVTEKGKDVELRCDPISGHTALYWYRQSLGQGLEFLIYFQGNSAPDKSGLPSDRFSAERTGGSVSTLTIQRTQQEDSAVYLCASSLSTGGGGNTIYFGEGSWLTVV.

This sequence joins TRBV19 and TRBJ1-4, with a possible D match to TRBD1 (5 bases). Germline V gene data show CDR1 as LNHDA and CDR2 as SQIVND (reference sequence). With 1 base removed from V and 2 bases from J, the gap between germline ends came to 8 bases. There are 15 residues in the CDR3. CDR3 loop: CASSIGAGTNEKLFF. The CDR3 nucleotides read TGTGCCAGTAGTATAGGAGCAGGGACTAATGAAAAACTGTTTTTT.

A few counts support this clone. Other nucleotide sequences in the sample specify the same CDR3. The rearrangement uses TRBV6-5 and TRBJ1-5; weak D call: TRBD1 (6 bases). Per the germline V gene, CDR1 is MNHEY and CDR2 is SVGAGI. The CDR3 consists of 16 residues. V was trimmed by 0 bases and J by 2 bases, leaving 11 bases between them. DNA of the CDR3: TGTGCCAGCAGTTACTCCGGCAGGGGTGGCAATCAGCCCCAGCATTTT. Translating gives CASSYSGRGGNQPQHF.

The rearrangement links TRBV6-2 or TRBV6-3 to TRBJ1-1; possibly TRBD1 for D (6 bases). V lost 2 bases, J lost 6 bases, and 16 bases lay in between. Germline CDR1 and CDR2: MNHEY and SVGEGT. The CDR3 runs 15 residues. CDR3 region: CASSYVWGRGPEAFF. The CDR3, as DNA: TGTGCCAGCAGTTACGTATGGGGCAGGGGACCTGAAGCTTTCTTT.

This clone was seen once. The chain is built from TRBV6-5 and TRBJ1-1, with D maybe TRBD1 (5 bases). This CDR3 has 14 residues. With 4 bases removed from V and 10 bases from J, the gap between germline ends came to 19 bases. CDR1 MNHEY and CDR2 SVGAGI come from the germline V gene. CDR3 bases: TGTGCCAGCAGTTCTCATGAGACAGCTAACGGAGCTTTCTTT. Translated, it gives CASSSHETANGAFF.

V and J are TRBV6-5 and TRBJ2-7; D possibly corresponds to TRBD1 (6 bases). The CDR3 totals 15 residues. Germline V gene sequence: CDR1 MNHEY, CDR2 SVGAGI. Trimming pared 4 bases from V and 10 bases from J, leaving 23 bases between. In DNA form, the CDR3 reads TGTGCCAGCAGTTCCACCGGGACATGGTGGTATCTCCAGTACTTC. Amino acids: CASSSTGTWWYLQYF.

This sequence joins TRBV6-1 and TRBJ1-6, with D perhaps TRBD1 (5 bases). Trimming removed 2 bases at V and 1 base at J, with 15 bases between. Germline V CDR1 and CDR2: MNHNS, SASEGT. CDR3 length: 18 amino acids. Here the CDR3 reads CASSEYQDRGSYNSPLHF. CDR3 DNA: TGTGCCAGCAGTGAATACCAGGATAGGGGATCCTATAATTCACCCCTCCACTTT.

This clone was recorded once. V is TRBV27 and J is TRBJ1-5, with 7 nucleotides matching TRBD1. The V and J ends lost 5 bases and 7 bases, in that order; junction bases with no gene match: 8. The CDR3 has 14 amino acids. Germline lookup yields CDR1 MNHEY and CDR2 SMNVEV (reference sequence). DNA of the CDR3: TGTGCCAGCAGTAAGACAGGGCCCAGGCAGCCCCAGCATTTT. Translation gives CASSKTGPRQPQHF.

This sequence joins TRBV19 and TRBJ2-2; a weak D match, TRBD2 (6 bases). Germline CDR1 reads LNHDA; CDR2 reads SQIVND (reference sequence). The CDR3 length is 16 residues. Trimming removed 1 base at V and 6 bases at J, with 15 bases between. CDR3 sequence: CASSIAEGFRAGELFF. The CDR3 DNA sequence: TGTGCCAGTAGTATAGCGGAGGGGTTTCGGGCCGGGGAGCTGTTTTTT.

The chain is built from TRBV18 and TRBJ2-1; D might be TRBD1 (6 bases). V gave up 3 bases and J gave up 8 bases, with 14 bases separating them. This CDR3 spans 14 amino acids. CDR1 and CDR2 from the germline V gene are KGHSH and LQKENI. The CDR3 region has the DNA TGTGCCAGCTCACCCGCCGGACAGTTGCATGAGCAGTTCTTC. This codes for CASSPAGQLHEQFF.

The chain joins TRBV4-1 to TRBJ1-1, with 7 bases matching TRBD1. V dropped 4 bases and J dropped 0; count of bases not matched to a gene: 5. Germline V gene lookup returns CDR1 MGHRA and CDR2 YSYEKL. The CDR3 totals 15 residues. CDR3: CASSPSDRLNTEAFF. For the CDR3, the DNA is TGCGCCAGCAGCCCCTCGGACAGGTTGAACACTGAAGCTTTCTTT.

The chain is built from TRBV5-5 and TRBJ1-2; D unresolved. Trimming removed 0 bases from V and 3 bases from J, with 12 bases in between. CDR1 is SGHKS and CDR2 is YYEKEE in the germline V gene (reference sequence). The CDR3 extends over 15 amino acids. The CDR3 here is CASSLAPGVDYGYTF. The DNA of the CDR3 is TGTGCCAGCAGCTTGGCGCCCGGGGTCGACTATGGCTACACCTTC.

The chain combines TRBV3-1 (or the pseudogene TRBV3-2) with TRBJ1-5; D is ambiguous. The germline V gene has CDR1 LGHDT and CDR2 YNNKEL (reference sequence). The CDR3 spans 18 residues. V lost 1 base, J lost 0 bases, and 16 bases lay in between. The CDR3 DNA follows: TGTGCCAGCAGCCAAGGTAGGAAAGGAGATAGTAGCAATCAGCCCCAGCATTTT. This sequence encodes CASSQGRKGDSSNQPQHF.

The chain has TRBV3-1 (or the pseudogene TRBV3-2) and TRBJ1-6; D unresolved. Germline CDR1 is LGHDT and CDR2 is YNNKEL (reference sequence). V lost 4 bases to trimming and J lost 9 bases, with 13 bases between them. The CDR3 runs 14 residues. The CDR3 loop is CASSPQAAGSPLHF. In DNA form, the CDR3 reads TGTGCCAGCAGCCCCCAGGCGGCGGGTTCACCCCTCCACTTT.

CDR3 nucleotides: TGTGCCAGCAGCCCTGAGGGGGCGCGAAATTCACCCCTCCACTTT. It specifies CASSPEGARNSPLHF. The rearrangement links TRBV27 to TRBJ1-6, with 7 bases that match TRBD1. Losses at the gene ends were 6 bases for V and 7 bases for J; bases not matched to a gene: 9. From germline, CDR1 is MNHEY and CDR2 SMNVEV (reference sequence). This CDR3 is 15 amino acids long.

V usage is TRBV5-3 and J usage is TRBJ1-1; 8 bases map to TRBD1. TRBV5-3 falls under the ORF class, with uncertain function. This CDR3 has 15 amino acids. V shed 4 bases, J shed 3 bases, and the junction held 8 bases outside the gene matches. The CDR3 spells CARSQPTGGYTEAFF. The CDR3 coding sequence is TGTGCCAGAAGCCAGCCCACAGGGGGGTACACTGAAGCTTTCTTT.

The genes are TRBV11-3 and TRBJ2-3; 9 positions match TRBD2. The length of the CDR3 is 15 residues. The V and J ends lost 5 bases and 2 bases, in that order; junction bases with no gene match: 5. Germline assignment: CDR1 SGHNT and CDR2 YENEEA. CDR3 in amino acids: CASSRIAGATDTQYF. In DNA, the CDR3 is TGTGCCAGCAGCAGGATAGCGGGGGCCACAGATACGCAGTATTTT. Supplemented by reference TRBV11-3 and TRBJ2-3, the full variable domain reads EAGVVQSPRYKIIEKKQPVAFWCNPISGHNTLYWYLQNLGQGPELLIRYENEEAVDDSQLPKDRFSAERLKGVDSTLKIQPAELGDSAVYLCASSRIAGATDTQYFGPGTRLTVL.

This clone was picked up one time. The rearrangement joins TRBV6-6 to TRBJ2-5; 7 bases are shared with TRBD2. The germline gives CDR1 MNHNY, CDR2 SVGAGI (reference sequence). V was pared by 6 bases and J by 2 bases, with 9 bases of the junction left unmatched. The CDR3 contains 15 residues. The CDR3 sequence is CASSHDGTIQETQYF. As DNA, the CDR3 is TGTGCCAGCAGCCACGACGGGACTATACAAGAGACCCAGTACTTC.

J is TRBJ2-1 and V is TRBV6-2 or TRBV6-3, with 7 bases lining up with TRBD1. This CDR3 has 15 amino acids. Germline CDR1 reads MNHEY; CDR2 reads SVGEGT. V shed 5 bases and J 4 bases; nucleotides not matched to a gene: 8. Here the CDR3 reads CASSPRMTGYNEQFF. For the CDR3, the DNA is TGTGCCAGCAGTCCCCGAATGACAGGGTACAATGAGCAGTTCTTC.